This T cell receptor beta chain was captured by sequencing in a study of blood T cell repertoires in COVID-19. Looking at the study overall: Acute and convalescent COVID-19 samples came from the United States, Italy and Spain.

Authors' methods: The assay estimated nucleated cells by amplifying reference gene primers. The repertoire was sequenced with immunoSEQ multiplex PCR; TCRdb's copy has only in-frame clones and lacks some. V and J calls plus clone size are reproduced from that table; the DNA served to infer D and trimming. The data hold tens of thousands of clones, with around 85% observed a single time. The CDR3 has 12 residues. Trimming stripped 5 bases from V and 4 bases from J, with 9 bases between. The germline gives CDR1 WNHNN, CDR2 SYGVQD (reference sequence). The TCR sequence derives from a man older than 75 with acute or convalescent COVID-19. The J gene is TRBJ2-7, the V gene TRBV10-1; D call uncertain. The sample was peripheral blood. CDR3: CASSSRLYEQYF. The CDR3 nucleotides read TGCGCCAGCAGTTCGAGACTTTACGAGCAGTACTTC.